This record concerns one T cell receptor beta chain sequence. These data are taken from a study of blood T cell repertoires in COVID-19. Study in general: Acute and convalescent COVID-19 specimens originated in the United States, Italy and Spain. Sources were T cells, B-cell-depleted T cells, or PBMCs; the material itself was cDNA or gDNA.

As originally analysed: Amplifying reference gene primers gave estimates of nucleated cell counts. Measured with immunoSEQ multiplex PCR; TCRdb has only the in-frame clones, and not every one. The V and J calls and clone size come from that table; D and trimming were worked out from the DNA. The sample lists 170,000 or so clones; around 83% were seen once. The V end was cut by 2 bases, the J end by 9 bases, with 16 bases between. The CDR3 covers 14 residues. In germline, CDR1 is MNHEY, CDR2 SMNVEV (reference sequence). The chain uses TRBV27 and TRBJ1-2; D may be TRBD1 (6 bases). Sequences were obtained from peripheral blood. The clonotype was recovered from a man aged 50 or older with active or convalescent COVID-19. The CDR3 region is CASSLQGQGMSYTF. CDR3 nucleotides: TGTGCCAGCAGTTTACAGGGCCAGGGGATGAGCTACACCTTC.